The source of this T cell receptor (beta chain) is a study of identical twins. Study conclusions and caveats: The authors noted that invariant MAIT and iNKT cells could partly confound zero-insertion analyses.

With 1 base removed from V and 4 bases from J, the gap between germline ends came to 12 bases. CDR3 length equals 15 residues. Looked up from germline, CDR1 is SGHVS and CDR2 is FNYEAQ. TCRdb used MiXCR to reprocess the 5' RACE reads, holding one entry per CDR3 protein. The sample lists 200,000 to 250,000 distinct CDR3 sequences, 6.5% occurring once. A word on this clonotype: The antigen is unknown.

These sequences were also reported in another study, on T cells expressing NK-cell markers. That study reports: Source material for TCR beta repertoires consisted of sorted CD3+CD56+NKG2C+, CD3+CD56+NKG2C- and CD3+CD56-NKG2C+ T cells. One observes that, in several donors, these clonotypes were also the leading ones within the CD3+CD56-NKG2C+ fraction.

The receptor comes from a woman aged 18-29 years in good health. The chain links TRBV7-6 to TRBJ2-3; perhaps TRBD2 as D (5 bases). Specimen: CD8+ T cells sorted from blood. CDR3 sequence: CASSLGRGFADTQYF. CDR3 sequence (DNA): TGTGCCAGCAGCTTAGGTCGCGGGTTCGCAGATACGCAGTATTTT.